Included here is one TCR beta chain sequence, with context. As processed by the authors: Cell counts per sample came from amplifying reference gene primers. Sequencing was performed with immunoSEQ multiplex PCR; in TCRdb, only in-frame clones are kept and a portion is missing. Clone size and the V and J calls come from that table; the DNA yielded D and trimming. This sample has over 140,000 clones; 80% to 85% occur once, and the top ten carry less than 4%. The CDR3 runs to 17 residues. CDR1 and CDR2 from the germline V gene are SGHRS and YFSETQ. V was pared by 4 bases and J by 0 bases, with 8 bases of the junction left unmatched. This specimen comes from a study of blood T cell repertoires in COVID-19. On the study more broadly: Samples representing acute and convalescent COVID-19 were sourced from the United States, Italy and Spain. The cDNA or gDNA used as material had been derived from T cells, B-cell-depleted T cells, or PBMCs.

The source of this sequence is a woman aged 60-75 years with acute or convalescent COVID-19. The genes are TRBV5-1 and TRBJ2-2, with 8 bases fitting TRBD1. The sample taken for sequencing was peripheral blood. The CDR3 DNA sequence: TGCGCCAGCAGCGGTGGGACAGGCGCTACGAACACCGGGGAGCTGTTTTTT. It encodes CASSGGTGATNTGELFF.